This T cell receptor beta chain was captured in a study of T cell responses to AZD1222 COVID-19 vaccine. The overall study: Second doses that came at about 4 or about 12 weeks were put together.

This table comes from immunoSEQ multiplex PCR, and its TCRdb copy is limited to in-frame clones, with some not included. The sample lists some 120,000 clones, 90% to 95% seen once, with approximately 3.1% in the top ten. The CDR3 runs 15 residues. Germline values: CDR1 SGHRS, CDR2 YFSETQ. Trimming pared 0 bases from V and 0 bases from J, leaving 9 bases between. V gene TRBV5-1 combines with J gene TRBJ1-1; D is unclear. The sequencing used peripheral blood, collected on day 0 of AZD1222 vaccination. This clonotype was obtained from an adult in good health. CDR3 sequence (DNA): TGCGCCAGCAGCTTGGCTCTGGCAGTGAACACTGAAGCTTTCTTT. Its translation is CASSLALAVNTEAFF.